The T cell receptor beta chain described here comes from a study of blood T cell repertoires in COVID-19. Study in general: Material from acute and convalescent COVID-19 was sourced from the United States, Italy and Spain.

The Seattle patients, enrolled during active infection, were followed longitudinally. The repertoire was sequenced with immunoSEQ multiplex PCR; TCRdb's copy has only in-frame clones and lacks some. The repertoire holds about 160,000 clones, with under 85% as singletons. The sample was peripheral blood. The source of this sequence is a man at least 80 years old with COVID-19, enrolled during active disease.

The CDR3 region has the DNA TGCGCCAGCAGCCAAGAAGGCCGTCAAGGGACAGGTTCCACAGATACGCAGTATTTT. Translated: CASSQEGRQGTGSTDTQYF. The chain joins TRBV4-1 to TRBJ2-3; 8 positions match TRBD1. J lost 2 bases, V lost 0 bases, and 13 bases had no gene match. The CDR3 is made up of 19 amino acids. The germline V gene encodes CDR1 MGHRA and CDR2 YSYEKL.